One TCR beta chain is described in this entry. The target of this receptor is not known. The sample is drawn from a study of CXCR3-negative and CXCR3-positive naive CD8 T cells (dated by TCRdb to between 2018 and 2021). Some background on the complete study: In total, 130 million or so TRB reads were obtained, which works out to roughly 1.5 +/- 0.3 million reads per library. Naive subsets from 5 or 6 donors and memory cells from 3 donors were included in the TRBV-TRBJ cluster analysis. Data from roughly twelve donors, pooled across two independent experiments, went into the diversity and physicochemical repertoire analyses.

Each CD8+ T cell subset was flow-sorted in triplicate, and 300,000 to 350,000 cells per subset were placed directly into RLT lysis buffer. Naive CD8+ T cells were defined stringently as CD45RO-CCR7+CD27+CD95- to exclude memory contaminants. Standard density gradient centrifugation was used to isolate peripheral blood mononuclear cells from buffy coats. Naive CXCR3-negative and CXCR3-positive CD8+ T cells were flow-sorted on a FACSAria III. Total RNA was extracted from sorted cells with an RNeasy Mini Kit. The sequencing machine was a NextSeq 550. The Human TCR Profiling Kit (MiLaboratory) was used to prepare UMI-labeled 5' RACE TRB cDNA libraries. The full amount of extracted RNA was used for cDNA synthesis, and the full amount of resulting cDNA was used for PCR amplification. Libraries were prepared in parallel with an identical number of PCR cycles. Per the authors' processing: About 53,000 +/- 9,400 unique UMI-labeled TRB cDNA molecules per library were extracted with MIGEC and MiXCR, with at least two reads per UMI required. On average, each library contained 40,000 +/- 10,000 functional in-frame TRB CDR3 nucleotide clonotypes without stop codons. After downsampling to 5000 UMI-labeled TRB molecules per sample, diversity metrics, including normalized Shannon-Wiener and Chao1, were computed in VDJtools. VDJtools was used to calculate clonotype-size-weighted physicochemical properties of the central five CDR3 residues, namely interaction energy, strength, volume and Kidera factor 4. TCRdb reprocessed the reads; each CDR3 protein sequence makes one entry, and DNA is unavailable. TCRdb's processing, not the study's, gives the V and J calls here. The sample table records about 62,000 distinct CDR3 sequences. Approximately 4.5% of the sample is in the top ten clones.

The study at large found these results: Similar TRBV-TRBJ usage was shown by naive CXCR3-negative and CXCR3-positive cells from the same donor, whereas distinct patterns were shown by memory cells. Because surface CD5, which is linked to self-reactivity in mice, was comparable between the naive subsets, TCR interaction strength was also inferred from the physicochemical properties of TRB CDR3s. Repertoire diversity was comparably high in both naive subsets but much lower in memory CD8+ T cells. Freshly isolated PBMCs were used for most assays because CXCR3 expression went down partially after cryopreservation. Compared with CXCR3-negative naive cells, CXCR3-positive naive cells had TRB CDR3s with higher hydrophobicity (lower Kidera factor 4), lower energy, and higher strength and volume indices.

Its CDR3 holds 16 amino acids, cysteine through phenylalanine. No DNA is listed. Looking up the germline V gene yields CDR1 SGHDN and CDR2 FVKESK. Sequencing input: naive CXCR3- CD8+ T cells from blood. The sample's cell subset or site, from its label and the paper: CD45RO-CCR7+CD27+CD95- naive CD8+ T cells lacking CXCR3 (TNR3-). The receptor was derived from a human donor in good health. Some clones in this sample may be carry-over from other donors' samples. The V gene is TRBV14 and the J gene is TRBJ2-3; TCRdb indicates TRBD1, and absent DNA this call remains unverified. CDR3 sequence: CASSQGWGPHTDTQYF.